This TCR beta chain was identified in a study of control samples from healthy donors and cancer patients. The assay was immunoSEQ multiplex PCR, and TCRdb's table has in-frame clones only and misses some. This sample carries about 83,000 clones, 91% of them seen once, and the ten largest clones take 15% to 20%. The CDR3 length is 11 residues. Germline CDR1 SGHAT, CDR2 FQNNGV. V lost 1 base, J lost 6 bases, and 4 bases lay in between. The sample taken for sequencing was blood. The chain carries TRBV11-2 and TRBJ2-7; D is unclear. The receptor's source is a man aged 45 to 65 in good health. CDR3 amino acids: CASSLAVEQYF. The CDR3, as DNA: TGTGCCAGCAGCTTAGCTGTCGAGCAGTACTTC. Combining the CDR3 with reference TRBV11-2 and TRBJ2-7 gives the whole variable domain EAGVAQSPRYKIIEKRQSVAFWCNPISGHATLYWYQQILGQGPKLLIQFQNNGVVDDSQLPKDRFSAERLKGVDSTLKIQPAKLEDSAVYLCASSLAVEQYFGPGTRLTVT.